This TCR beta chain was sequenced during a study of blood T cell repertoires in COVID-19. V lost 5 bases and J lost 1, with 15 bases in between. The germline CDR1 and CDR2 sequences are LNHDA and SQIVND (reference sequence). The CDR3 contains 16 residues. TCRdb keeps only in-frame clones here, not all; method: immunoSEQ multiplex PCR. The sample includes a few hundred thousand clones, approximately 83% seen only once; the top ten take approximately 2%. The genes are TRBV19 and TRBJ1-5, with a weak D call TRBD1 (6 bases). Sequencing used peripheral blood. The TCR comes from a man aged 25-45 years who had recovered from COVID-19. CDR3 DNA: TGTGCCAGTAGTCCACCTCAGGGGCTAAGCAATCAGCCCCAGCATTTT. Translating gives CASSPPQGLSNQPQHF. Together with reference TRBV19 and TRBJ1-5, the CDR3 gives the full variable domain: DGGITQSPKYLFRKEGQNVTLSCEQNLNHDAMYWYRQDPGQGLRLIYYSQIVNDFQKGDIAEGYSVSREKKESFPLTVTSAQKNPTAFYLCASSPPQGLSNQPQHFGDGTRLSIL.